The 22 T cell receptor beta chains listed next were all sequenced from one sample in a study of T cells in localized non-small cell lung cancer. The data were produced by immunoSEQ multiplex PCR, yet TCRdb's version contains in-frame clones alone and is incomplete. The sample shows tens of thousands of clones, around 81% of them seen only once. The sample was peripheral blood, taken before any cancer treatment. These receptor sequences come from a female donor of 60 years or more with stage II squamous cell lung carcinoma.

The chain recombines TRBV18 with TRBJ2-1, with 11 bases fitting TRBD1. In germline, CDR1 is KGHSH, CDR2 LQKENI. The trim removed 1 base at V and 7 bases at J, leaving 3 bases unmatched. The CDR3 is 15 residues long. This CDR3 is CASSPLGTGGNEQFF. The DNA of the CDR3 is TGTGCCAGCTCACCACTCGGGACAGGGGGGAATGAGCAGTTCTTC.

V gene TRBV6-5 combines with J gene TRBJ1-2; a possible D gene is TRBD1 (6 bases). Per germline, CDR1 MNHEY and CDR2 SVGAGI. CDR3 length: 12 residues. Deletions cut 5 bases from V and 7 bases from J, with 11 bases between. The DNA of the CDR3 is TGTGCCAGCAGTACAGGGATGTTTGGCTACACCTTC. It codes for CASSTGMFGYTF.

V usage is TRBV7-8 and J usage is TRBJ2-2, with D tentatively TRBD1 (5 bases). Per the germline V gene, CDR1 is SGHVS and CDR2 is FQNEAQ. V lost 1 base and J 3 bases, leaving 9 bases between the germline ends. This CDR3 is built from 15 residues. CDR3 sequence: CASSLGQGDTGELFF. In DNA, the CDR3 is TGTGCCAGCAGCTTAGGGCAGGGTGACACCGGGGAGCTGTTTTTT.

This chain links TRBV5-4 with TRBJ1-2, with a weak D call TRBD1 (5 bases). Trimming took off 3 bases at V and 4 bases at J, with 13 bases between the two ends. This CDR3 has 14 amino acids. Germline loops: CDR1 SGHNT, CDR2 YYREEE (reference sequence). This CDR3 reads CASSSDIGAYGYTF. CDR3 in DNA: TGTGCCAGCAGCTCGGACATTGGGGCCTATGGCTACACCTTC.

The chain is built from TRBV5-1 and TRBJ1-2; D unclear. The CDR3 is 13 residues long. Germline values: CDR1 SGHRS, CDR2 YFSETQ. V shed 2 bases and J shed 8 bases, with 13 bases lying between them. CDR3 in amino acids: CASSFGSGEGYTF. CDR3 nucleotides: TGCGCCAGCAGCTTTGGGTCAGGAGAAGGCTACACCTTC.

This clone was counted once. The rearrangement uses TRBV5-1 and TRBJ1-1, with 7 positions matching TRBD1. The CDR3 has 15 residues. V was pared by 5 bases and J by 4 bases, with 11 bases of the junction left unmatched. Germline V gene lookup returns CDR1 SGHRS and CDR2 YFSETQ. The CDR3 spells CASREGGYVGTEAFF. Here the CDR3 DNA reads TGCGCCAGCAGAGAAGGGGGCTATGTAGGCACTGAAGCTTTCTTT.

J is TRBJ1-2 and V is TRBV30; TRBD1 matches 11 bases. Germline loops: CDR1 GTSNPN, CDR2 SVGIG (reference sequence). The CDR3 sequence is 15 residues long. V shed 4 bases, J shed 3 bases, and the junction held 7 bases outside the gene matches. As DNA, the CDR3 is TGTGCCTGGATCCTCGGACAGGGGGCGTACTATGGCTACACCTTC. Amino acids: CAWILGQGAYYGYTF.

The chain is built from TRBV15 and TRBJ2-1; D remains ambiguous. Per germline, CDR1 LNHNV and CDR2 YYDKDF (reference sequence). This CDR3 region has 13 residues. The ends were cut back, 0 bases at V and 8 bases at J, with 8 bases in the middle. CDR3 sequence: CATSRDRIDEQFF. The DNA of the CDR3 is TGTGCCACCAGCAGAGATCGGATTGATGAGCAGTTCTTC.

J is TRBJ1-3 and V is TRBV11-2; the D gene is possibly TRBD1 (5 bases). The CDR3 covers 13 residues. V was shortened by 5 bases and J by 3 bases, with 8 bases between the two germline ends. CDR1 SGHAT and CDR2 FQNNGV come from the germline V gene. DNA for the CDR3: TGTGCCAGCAGCCCGACAGTTGGAAACACCATATATTTT. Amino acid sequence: CASSPTVGNTIYF.

The CDR3 reads CASSVPSGPGTDTQYF. The CDR3 bases are TGTGCCAGCAGCGTACCCTCCGGACCGGGCACAGATACGCAGTATTTT. This chain links TRBV9 with TRBJ2-3, with D unresolved. Germline CDR1 reads SGDLS; CDR2 reads YYNGEE. The ends were cut back, 1 base at V and 1 base at J, with 13 bases in the middle. This CDR3 has 16 residues.

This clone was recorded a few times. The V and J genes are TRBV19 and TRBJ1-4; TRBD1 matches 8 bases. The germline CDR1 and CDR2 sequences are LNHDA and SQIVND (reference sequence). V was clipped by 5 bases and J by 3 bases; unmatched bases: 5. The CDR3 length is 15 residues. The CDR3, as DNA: TGTGCCAGTAGTGCCTACAGGGGGTCTAATGAAAAACTGTTTTTT. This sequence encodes CASSAYRGSNEKLFF.

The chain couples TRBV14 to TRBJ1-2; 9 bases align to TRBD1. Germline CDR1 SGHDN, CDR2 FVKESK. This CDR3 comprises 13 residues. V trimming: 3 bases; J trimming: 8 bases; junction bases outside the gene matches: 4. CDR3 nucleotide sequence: TGTGCCAGCAGCCATCGACAGGGGGGAGGCTACACCTTC. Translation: CASSHRQGGGYTF.

The DNA of the CDR3 is TGTGCCAGCAGCCCACAGGGAAGGGTTCTCGAGCAGTACTTC. Amino acids: CASSPQGRVLEQYF. The V and J genes are TRBV9 and TRBJ2-7, with a weak D call TRBD1 (6 bases). V dropped 4 bases and J dropped 6 bases, with 17 bases sitting between them. The CDR3 runs to 14 residues. Germline values: CDR1 SGDLS, CDR2 YYNGEE. The complete variable domain, with remaining parts taken from reference TRBV9 and TRBJ2-7, reads DSGVTQTPKHLITATGQRVTLRCSPRSGDLSVYWYQQSLDQGLQFLIQYYNGEERAKGNILERFSAQQFPDLHSELNLSSLELGDSALYFCASSPQGRVLEQYFGPGTRLTVT.

In DNA, the CDR3 is TGTGCCAGCAGGGCGCAGGGGGTCAGCAATCAGCCCCAGCATTTT. As protein: CASRAQGVSNQPQHF. The J gene is TRBJ1-5, the V gene TRBV5-5; TRBD1 agrees at 7 bases. Germline-derived CDR1 and CDR2 are SGHKS and YYEKEE (reference sequence). CDR3 length equals 15 residues. V shed 5 bases, J shed 1 base, and the junction held 6 bases outside the gene matches.

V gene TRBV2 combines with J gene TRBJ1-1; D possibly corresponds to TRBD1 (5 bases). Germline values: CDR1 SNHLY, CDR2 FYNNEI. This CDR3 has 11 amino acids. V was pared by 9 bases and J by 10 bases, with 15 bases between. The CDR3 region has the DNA TGTGCCAGTTCCAAGGGGCTGGGAGCTTTCTTT. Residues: CASSKGLGAFF.

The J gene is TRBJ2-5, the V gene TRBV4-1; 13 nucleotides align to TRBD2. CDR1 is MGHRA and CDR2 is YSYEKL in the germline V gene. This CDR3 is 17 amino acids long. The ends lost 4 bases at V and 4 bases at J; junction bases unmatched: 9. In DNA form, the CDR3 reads TGCGCCAGCAGCCCCGGACTAGCGGGGGCGATCAGAGAGACCCAGTACTTC. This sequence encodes CASSPGLAGAIRETQYF.

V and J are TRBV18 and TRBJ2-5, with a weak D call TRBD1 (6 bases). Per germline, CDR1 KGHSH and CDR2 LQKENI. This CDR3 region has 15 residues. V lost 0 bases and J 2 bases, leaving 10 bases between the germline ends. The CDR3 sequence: CASSPPGGLQETQYF. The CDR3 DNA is TGTGCCAGCTCACCACCAGGGGGTCTTCAAGAGACCCAGTACTTC.

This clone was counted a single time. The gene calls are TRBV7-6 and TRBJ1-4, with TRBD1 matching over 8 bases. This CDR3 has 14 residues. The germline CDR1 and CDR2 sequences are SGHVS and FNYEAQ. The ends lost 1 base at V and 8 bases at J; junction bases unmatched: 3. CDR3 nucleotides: TGTGCCAGCAGCTTAGGTCAGGGGGCGGAAAAACTGTTTTTT. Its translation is CASSLGQGAEKLFF.

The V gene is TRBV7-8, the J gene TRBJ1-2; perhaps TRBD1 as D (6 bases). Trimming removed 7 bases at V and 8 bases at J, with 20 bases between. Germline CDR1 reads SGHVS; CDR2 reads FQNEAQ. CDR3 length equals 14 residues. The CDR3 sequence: CASTGDYRVDGYTF. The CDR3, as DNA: TGTGCCAGCACCGGTGATTACAGGGTAGACGGCTACACCTTC.

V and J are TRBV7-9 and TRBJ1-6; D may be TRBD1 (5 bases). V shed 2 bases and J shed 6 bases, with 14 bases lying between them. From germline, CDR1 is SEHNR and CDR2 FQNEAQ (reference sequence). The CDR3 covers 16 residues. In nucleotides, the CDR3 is TGTGCCAGCAGCTTAATCGGGGGACTGGGTAATTCACCCCTCCACTTT. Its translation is CASSLIGGLGNSPLHF. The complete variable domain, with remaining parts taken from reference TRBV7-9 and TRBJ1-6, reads DTGVSQNPRHKITKRGQNVTFRCDPISEHNRLYWYRQTLGQGPEFLTYFQNEAQLEKSRLLSDRFSAERPKGSFSTLEIQRTEQGDSAMYLCASSLIGGLGNSPLHFGNGTRLTVT.

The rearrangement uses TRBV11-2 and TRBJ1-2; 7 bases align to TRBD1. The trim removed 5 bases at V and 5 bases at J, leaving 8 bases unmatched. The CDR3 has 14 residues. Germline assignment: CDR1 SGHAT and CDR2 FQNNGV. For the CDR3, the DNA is TGTGCCAGCAGCCCCTCGGGACAGCTTTATGGCTACACCTTC. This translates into CASSPSGQLYGYTF.

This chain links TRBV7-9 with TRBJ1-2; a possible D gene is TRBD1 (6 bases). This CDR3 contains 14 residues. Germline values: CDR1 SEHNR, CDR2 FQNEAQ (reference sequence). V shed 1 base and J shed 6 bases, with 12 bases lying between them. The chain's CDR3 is CASSLVGGMDGYTF. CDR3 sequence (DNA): TGTGCCAGCAGCTTAGTAGGGGGGATGGATGGCTACACCTTC.